A single count supports the clone carrying this T cell receptor (beta chain). The data belong to a study of cytomegalovirus exposure and HLA in healthy donors. CDR3 length: 12 residues. Germline CDR1 reads MNHEY; CDR2 reads SVGAGI. V was shortened by 4 bases and J by 2 bases, with 3 bases between the two germline ends. TCRdb's copy holds only in-frame clones and misses some; the assay was immunoSEQ multiplex PCR. Seen here are fewer than 200,000 clones, 80% to 85% observed once, and the top ten hold roughly 2.8%. The chain has TRBV6-5 and TRBJ1-3; D is uncertain. The material sequenced was PBMCs. This clonotype was obtained from a woman aged 18 to 35 in good health and CMV-seropositive. The CDR3 DNA follows: TGTGCCAGCAGTTCAACTGGAAACACCATATATTTT. This sequence encodes CASSSTGNTIYF.